This TCR beta chain stems from a study of blood T cell repertoires in COVID-19. Some clones are missing from TCRdb's copy, which holds only in-frame ones; the method was immunoSEQ multiplex PCR. Of around 79,000 clones in the sample, roughly nine tenths were seen once. The TCR sequence derives from a human donor in a cohort sampled during active COVID-19. Sample: peripheral blood.

CDR3 protein: CASSLVRGDNEQFF. In DNA, the CDR3 is TGTGCCAGCAGCTTAGTCAGGGGCGACAATGAGCAGTTCTTC. V gene TRBV7-2 combines with J gene TRBJ2-1, with D possibly being TRBD1 (6 bases). Between the trimmed V and J ends, which lost 1 base and 5 bases, there was a span of 9 bases. The length of the CDR3 is 14 residues. Germline V gene sequence: CDR1 SGHTA, CDR2 FQGNSA.